This TCR beta chain was sequenced for a study of blood T cell repertoires in COVID-19. Study-level information: COVID-19 samples collected from the United States, Italy and Spain covered acute and convalescent phases. T cells, B-cell-depleted T cells, or PBMCs supplied cDNA or gDNA.

The protocol was immunoSEQ multiplex PCR, while the TCRdb copy is restricted to in-frame clones and leaves out a portion. The table lists some 90,000 clones, 89% of them singletons. V lost 1 base, J lost 0 bases, and 10 bases lay in between. CDR3 length: 17 residues. CDR1 MDHEN and CDR2 SYDVKM come from the germline V gene. The sample comprised peripheral blood. This chain joins TRBV28 and TRBJ1-6; D unresolved. The TCR was taken from a man aged 50-59 years with acute or convalescent COVID-19. CDR3 sequence (DNA): TGTGCCAGCAGTTTATTTGCCCGGAGCTCCTATAATTCACCCCTCCACTTT. It specifies CASSLFARSSYNSPLHF.